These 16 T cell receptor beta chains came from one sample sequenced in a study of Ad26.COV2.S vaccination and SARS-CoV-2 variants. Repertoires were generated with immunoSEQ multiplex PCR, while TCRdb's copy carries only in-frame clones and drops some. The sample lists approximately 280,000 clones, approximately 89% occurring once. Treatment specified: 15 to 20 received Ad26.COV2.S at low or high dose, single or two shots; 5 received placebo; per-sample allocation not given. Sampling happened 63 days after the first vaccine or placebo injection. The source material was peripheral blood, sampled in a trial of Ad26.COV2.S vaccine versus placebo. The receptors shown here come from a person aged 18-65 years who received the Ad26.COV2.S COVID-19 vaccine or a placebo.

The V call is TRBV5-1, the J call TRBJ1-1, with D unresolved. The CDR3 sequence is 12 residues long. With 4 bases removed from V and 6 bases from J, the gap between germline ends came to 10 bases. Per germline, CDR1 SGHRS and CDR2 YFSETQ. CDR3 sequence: CASSPDRPEAFF. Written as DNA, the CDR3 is TGCGCCAGCAGCCCCGATAGACCTGAAGCTTTCTTT.

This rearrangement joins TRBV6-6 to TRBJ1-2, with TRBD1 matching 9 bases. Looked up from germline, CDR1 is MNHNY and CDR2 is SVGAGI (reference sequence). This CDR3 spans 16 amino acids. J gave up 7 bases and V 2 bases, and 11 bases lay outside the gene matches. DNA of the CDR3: TGTGCCAGCAGTTACCCGGGACAGGGCCAGAGAGGTGGCTACACCTTC. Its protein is CASSYPGQGQRGGYTF.

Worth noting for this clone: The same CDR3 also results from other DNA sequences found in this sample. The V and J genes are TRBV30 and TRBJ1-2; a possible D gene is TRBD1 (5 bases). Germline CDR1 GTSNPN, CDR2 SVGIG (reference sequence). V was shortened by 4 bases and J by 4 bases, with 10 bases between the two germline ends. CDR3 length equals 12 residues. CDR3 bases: TGTGCCTGGACCACAGGCTCCTATGGCTACACCTTC. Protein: CAWTTGSYGYTF.

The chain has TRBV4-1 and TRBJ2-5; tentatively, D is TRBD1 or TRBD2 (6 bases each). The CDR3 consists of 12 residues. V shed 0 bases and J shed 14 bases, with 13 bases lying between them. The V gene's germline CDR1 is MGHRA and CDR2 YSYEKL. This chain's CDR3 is CASSQDLGGLYF. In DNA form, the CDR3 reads TGCGCCAGCAGCCAAGATCTCGGGGGCCTCTACTTC.

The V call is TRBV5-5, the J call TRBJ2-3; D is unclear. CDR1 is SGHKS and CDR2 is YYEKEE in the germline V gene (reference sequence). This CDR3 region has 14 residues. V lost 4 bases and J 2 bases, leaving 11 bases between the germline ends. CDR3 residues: CASSSYRYTDTQYF. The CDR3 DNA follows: TGTGCCAGCAGCAGCTATCGCTACACAGATACGCAGTATTTT.

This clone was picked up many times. The CDR3 here is CASSLVTVQFTEAFF. The CDR3 DNA is TGTGCCAGCAGCTTGGTGACAGTGCAATTCACTGAAGCTTTCTTT. The V call is TRBV5-4, the J call TRBJ1-1; possibly TRBD1 for D (5 bases). The CDR3 is made up of 15 amino acids. Germline CDR1 SGHNT, CDR2 YYREEE (reference sequence). The V gene lost 0 bases and the J gene lost 4 bases, with 13 bases spanning the gap.

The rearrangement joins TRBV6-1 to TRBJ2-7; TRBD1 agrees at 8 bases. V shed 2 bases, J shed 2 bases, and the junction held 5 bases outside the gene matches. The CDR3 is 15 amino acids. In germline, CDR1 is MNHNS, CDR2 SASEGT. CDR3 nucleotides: TGTGCCAGCAGTGAAATACAGGGGGGCCCCTACGAGCAGTACTTC. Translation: CASSEIQGGPYEQYF.

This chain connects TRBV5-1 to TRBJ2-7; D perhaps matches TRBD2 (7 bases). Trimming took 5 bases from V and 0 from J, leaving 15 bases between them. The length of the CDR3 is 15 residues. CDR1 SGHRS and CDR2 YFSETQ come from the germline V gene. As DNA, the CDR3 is TGCGCCAGCAGTAGGGGGGGCAATCCCTCCTACGAGCAGTACTTC. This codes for CASSRGGNPSYEQYF.

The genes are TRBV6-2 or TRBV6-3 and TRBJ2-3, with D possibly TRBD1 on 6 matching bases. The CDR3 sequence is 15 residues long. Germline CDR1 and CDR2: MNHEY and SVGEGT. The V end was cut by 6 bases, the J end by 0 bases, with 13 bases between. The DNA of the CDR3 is TGTGCCAGCAGCGGACAGCCTTCTAGCACAGATACGCAGTATTTT. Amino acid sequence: CASSGQPSSTDTQYF.

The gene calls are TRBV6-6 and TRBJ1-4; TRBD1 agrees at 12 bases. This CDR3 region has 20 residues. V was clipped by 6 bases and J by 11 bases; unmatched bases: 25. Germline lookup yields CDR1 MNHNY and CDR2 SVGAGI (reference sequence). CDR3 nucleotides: TGTGCCAGCAGCCTCCGGGGGACAGGGGGCTCTTCCCTGCGTTTTGATAAACTGTTTTTT. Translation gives CASSLRGTGGSSLRFDKLFF.

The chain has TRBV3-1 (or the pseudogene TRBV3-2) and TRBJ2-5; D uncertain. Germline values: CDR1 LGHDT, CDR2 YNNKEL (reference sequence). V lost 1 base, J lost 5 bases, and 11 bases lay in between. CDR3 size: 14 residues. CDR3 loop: CASSQGSSTETQYF. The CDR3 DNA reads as TGTGCCAGCAGCCAAGGATCCTCCACGGAGACCCAGTACTTC.

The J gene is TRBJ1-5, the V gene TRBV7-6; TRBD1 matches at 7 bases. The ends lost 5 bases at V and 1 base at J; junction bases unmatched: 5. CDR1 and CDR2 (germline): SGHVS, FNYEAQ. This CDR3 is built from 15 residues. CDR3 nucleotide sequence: TGTGCCAGCAGCCTCCGACAGGGCAGCAATCAGCCCCAGCATTTT. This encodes CASSLRQGSNQPQHF.

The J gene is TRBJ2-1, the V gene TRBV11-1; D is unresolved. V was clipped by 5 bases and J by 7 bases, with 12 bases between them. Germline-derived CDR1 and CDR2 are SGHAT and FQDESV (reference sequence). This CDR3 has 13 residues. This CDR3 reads CASSLDVMNEQFF. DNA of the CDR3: TGTGCCAGCAGCCTCGACGTTATGAATGAGCAGTTCTTC.

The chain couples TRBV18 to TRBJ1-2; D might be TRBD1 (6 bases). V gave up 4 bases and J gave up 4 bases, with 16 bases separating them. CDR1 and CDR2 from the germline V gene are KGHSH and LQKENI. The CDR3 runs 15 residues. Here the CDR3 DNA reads TGTGCCAGCTCACGTGGGGACAACGCCCTCTATGGCTACACCTTC. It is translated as CASSRGDNALYGYTF. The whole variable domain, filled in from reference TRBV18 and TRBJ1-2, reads NAGVMQNPRHLVRRRGQEARLRCSPMKGHSHVYWYRQLPEEGLKFMVYLQKENIIDESGMPKERFSAEFPKEGPSILRIQQVVRGDSAAYFCASSRGDNALYGYTFGSGTRLTVV.

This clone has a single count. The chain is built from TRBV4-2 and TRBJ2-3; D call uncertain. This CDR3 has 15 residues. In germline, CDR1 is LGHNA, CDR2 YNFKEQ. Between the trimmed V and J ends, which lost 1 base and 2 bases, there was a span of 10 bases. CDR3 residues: CASSQGESSTDTQYF. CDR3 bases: TGTGCCAGCAGCCAAGGAGAGAGTTCCACAGATACGCAGTATTTT.

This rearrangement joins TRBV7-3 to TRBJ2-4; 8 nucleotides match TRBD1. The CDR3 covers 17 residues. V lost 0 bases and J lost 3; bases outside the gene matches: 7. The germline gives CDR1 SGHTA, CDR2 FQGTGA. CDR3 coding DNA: TGTGCCAGCAGCTTAACGGGGCAGGGGGCCGGCAAAAACATTCAGTACTTC. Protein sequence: CASSLTGQGAGKNIQYF.